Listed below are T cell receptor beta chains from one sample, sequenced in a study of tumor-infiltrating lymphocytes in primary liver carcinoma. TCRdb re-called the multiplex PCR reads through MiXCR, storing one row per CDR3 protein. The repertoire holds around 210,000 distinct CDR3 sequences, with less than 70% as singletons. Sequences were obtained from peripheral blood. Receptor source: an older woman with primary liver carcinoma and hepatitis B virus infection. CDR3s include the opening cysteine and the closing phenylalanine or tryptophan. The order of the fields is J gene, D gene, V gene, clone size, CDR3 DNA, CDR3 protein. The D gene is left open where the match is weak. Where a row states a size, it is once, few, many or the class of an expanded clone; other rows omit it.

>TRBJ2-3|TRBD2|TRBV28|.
TGTGCCAGCAGGCCAAGCGGGGGGGGGCAGTATTTT
CASRPSGGGQYF
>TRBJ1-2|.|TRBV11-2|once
TGTGCCAACAGCTTTGTGGATTTTGGCTACACCTTC
CANSFVDFGYTF
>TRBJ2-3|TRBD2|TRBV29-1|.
TGCAGGGTAGACCTAGCGGGGGTTGCAGATACGCAGTATTTT
CRVDLAGVADTQYF
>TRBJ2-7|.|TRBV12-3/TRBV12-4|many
TGTGCCAGCAGTTTATCTGGACAGTCCTACGAGCAGTACTTC
CASSLSGQSYEQYF
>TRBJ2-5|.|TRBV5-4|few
TGTGCCAGCAGCCTAGGGGACGCGGGGCCCCAAGAGACCCAGTACTTC
CASSLGDAGPQETQYF
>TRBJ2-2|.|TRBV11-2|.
TGTGCCAACAGCTGGTCCGGACCGGAAGAGGGGACGGTGTTTTTT
CANSWSGPEEGTVFF
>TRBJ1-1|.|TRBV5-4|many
TGTGCCAGCAGCTTGCAAAGCTCCCTCGGTGAAGCTTTCTTT
CASSLQSSLGEAFF
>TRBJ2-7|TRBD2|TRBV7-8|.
TGTGCCAGCAGCTTAGACCTAGCGGGAGGGCCGGGTGAGCAGTACTTC
CASSLDLAGGPGEQYF
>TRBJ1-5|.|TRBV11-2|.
TGTGCCAGCGGGAATGGACGTAGCAATCAGCCCCAGCATTTT
CASGNGRSNQPQHF
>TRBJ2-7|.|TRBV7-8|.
TGTGCCAGCAGCTTATCTCACGGCGCCTACGAGCAGTACTTC
CASSLSHGAYEQYF
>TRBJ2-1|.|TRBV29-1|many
TGCAGCGTTCACGGACAGTTTTCCTACAATGAGCAGTTCTTC
CSVHGQFSYNEQFF
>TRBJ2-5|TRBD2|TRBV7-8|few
TGTGCCAGCAGCTTTACTAGCGGGCTTAAAGAGACCCAGTACTTC
CASSFTSGLKETQYF
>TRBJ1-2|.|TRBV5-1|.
TGCGCCAGCAGCTTGCCCGGGACATGTGGAGATGGCTACACCTTC
CASSLPGTCGDGYTF
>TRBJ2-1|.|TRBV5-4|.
TGTGCCAGCAGCTTCGCAGGGCCAAGCCCCTACAATGAGCAGTTCTTC
CASSFAGPSPYNEQFF
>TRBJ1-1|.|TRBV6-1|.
TGTGCCAGCAGTCAGACAAGGTGGACAACTGAAGCTTTCTTT
CASSQTRWTTEAFF
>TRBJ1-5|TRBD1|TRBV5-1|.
TGCGCCAGCAGCTTCCGGGACAGGAGACCAGTAAGCGATCAGCCCCAGCATTTT
CASSFRDRRPVSDQPQHF
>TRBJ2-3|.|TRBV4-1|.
TGCGCCAACAGCCAAAGGTTGACCACAGATACGCAGTATTTT
CANSQRLTTDTQYF
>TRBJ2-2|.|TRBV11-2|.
TGTACCAGCAGCTTTATTAGGGTAGTGGGGGGCACCGGGGAGCTGTTTTTT
CTSSFIRVVGGTGELFF
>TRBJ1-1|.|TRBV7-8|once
TGTGCCAGCTGCTTCTATCAGGGTGGTGAAGCTTTCTTT
CASCFYQGGEAFF
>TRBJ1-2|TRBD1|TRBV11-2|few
TGTGTCAGCAGCTTACAATACCCAGGGGGCCGACTTAACTATGGCTACACCTTC
CVSSLQYPGGRLNYGYTF